This T cell receptor beta chain was observed in a study of blood T cell repertoires in COVID-19. For the study at large: Samples of COVID-19 (acute and convalescent) were obtained from the United States, Italy and Spain.

Germline lookup yields CDR1 SGHRS and CDR2 YFSETQ. The length of the CDR3 is 15 residues. Trimming cost V 2 bases and J 7 bases; bases outside gene matches: 7. Method: immunoSEQ multiplex PCR; TCRdb's copy keeps in-frame clones and lacks some. The sample shows nearly 45,000 clones, over 75% of them seen only once. The genes are TRBV5-1 and TRBJ2-1; 9 bases are a match to TRBD1. Sequences were obtained from peripheral blood. This TCR derives from an elderly woman with acute or convalescent COVID-19. In nucleotides, the CDR3 is TGCGCCAGCAGCTTAAGGGACAGGGTGGTTAATGAGCAGTTCTTC. It yields the protein CASSLRDRVVNEQFF.